Here is one TCR beta chain with its context. The sample comes from a study of lymphopenia after photon versus proton radiotherapy. V lost 5 bases and J 8 bases, leaving 18 bases between the germline ends. The CDR3 runs 14 residues. The germline gives CDR1 KGHSH, CDR2 LQKENI. Assay: immunoSEQ multiplex PCR; the TCRdb copy retains only in-frame clones and omits some. The sample consists of about 29,000 clones, roughly 90% of them appearing once. The starting material was peripheral blood, obtained from a patient treated with proton-based radiotherapy. The TCR comes from a woman aged 55-70 years with cholangiocarcinoma. Some clones in this sample may be carry-over from other donors' samples. V is TRBV18 and J is TRBJ1-1; possibly TRBD1 for D (6 bases). Here the CDR3 DNA reads TGTGCCAGCTCAGGACGAGGACAGTTTTCAGAAGCTTTCTTT. Residues: CASSGRGQFSEAFF.